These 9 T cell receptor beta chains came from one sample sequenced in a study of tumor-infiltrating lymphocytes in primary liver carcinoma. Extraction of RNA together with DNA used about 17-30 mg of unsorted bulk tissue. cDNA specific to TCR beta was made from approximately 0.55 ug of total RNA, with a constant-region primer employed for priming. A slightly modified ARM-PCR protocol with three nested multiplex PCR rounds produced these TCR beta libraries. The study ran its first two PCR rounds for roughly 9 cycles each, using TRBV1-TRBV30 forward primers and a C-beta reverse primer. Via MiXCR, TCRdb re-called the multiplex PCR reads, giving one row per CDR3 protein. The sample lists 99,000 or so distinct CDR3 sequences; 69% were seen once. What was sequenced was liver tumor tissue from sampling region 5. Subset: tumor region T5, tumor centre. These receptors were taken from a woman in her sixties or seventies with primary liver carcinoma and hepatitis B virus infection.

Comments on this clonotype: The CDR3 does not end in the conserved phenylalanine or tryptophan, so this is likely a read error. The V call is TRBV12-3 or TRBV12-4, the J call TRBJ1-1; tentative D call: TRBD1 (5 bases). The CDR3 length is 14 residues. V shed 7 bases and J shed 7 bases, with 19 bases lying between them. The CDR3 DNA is TGTGCCAGCACCCTCGGGGACTTAGAGGGTGAAGCTTTCTAT. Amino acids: CASTLGDLEGEAFY.

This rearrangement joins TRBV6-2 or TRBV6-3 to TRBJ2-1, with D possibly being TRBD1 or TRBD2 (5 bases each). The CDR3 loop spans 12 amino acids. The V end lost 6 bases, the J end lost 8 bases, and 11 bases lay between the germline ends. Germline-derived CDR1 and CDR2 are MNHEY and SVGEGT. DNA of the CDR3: TGTGCCAGCAGCTGGGGGTACTATGAGCAGTTCTTC. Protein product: CASSWGYYEQFF.

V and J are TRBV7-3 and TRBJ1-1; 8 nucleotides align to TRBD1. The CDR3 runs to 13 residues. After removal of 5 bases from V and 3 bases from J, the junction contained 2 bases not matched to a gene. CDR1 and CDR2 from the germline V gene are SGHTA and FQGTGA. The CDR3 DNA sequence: TGTGCCAGCAGCCCGACAGGGGACACTGAAGCTTTCTTT. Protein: CASSPTGDTEAFF.

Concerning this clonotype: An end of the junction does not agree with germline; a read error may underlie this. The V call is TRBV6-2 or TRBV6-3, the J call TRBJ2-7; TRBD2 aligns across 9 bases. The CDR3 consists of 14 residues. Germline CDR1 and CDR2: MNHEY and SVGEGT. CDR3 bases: TGTGCCAACAGTAAGCGGGAGGCCGCCTACGAGCAATACTTC. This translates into CANSKREAAYEQYF.

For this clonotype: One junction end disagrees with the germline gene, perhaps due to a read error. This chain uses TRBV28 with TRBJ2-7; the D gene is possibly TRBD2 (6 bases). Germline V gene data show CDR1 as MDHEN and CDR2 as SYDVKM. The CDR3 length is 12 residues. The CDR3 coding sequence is TGTGCCAACAGTGAGGGACTCCACGAGCAGTACTTC. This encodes CANSEGLHEQYF.

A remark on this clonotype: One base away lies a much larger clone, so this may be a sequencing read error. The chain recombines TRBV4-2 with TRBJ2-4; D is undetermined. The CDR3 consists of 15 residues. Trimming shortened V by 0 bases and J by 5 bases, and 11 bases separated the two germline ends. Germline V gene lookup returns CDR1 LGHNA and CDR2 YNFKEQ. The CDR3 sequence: CASSQDAFAENIQYF. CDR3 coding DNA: TGTGCCAGCAGCCAAGATGCCTTTGCCGAAAACATTCAGTACTTC.

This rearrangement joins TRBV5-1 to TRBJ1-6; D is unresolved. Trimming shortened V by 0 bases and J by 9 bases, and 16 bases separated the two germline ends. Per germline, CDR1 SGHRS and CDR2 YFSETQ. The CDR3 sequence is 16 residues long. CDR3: CASSLGTPKSGSPLHF. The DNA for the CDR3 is TGCGCCAGCAGCTTGGGGACCCCCAAGTCAGGTTCACCCCTCCACTTT.

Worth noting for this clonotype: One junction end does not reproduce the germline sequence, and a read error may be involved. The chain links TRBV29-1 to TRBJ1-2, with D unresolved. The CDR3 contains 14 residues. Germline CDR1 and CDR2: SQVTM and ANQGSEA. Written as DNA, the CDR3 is TGTAGCGTTGAAAATGGAAGCAGATCCTATGGCTACACCTTC. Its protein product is CSVENGSRSYGYTF. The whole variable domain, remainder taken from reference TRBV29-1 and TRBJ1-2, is SAVISQKPSRDICQRGTSLTIQCQVDSQVTMMFWYRQQPGQSLTLIATANQGSEATYESGFVIDKFPISRPNLTFSTLTVSNMSPEDSSIYLCSVENGSRSYGYTFGSGTRLTVV.

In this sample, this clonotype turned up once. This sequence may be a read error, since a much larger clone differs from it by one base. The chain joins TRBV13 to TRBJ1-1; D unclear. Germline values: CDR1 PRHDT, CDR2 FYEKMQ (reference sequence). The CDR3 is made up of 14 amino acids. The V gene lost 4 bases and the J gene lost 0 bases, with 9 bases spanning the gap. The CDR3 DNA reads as TGTGCCAGCAGCTCAGGCCGGGTGAACACTGAAGCTTTCTTT. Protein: CASSSGRVNTEAFF.